This T cell receptor (beta chain) emerged from a study of CD8 T cells in ankylosing spondylitis. Study-level points and caveats: Prior work had noted some motif variants in reactive arthritis blood and synovial fluid. Blood of patients with ankylosing spondylitis appeared to be characterized by a TCR beta motif of several highly homologous variants. Relatively rare in peripheral blood, disease-linked clones were also CD8+.

CDR3 length: 15 amino acids. Trimming stripped 6 bases from V and 2 bases from J, with 17 bases between. Germline values: CDR1 DFQATT, CDR2 SNEGSKA (reference sequence). Libraries of TCR beta came from quantitative 5'-RACE with molecular barcodes. One entry per CDR3 protein, called by TCRdb with MiXCR from the 5' RACE reads. The sample lists tens of thousands of distinct CDR3 sequences, around 6.4% occurring once. A word on this clonotype: The antigen is undetermined. A much bigger clone sits one base away, suggesting this may be a read error. Without the conserved terminal phenylalanine or tryptophan, this CDR3 likely stems from a read error.

This clonotype originated in a male donor with ankylosing spondylitis. What was sequenced was synovial fluid, either unsorted or a sorted T cell fraction (not recorded which). The chain links TRBV20-1 to TRBJ2-1; either TRBD1 or TRBD2 may fit D (6 bases each). CDR3 DNA sequence: TGCAGTGCCAGGGGCTTACTAGCACCCTACAATGAGCAGTTCCTC. Amino acids: CSARGLLAPYNEQFL.